This T cell receptor beta chain was captured in a study of graft-versus-host responses after intestinal transplantation. General study findings and limits: GvH clones occurred in recipient marrow; some first appeared in ileum or blood.

A single count supports this clone. Its matching antigen is unknown. The CDR3 sequence is 14 residues long. Germline values: CDR1 SGHTA, CDR2 FQGNSA. The table came from immunoSEQ multiplex PCR; TCRdb's copy has only in-frame clones and leaves some out. The sample has roughly 46,000 clones; approximately 95% are singletons. Here the sequenced sample was PBMCs, taken around 800 days after a first intestinal transplant, on the day of a second. This receptor was obtained from a human patient who received an intestinal transplant, so some T cells may come from the graft donor. The chain joins TRBV7-2 to TRBJ2-5; D gene uncertain. Matching the DNA end better, TRBJ2-7 makes the J call doubtful. The CDR3 DNA sequence: TGTGCCAGCAGCTTGTCGGTGGCTACCTACGAGCAGTACTTC. Protein sequence: CASSLSVATYEQYF.